These 30 T cell receptor beta chains came from one sample sequenced in a study of T-cell memory formation after mild COVID-19. Each CDR3 protein gets one entry after TCRdb re-called the 5' RACE reads with MiXCR. Of 70,000 to 100,000 distinct CDR3 sequences in the sample, roughly an eighth were seen once. The sample comprised PBMCs or a T cell subset sorted from them (not recorded which). The receptors originated from an adult woman who had mild COVID-19 (a few samples of this study predate the infection). Cell type and time point are not known.

This clonotype was seen more than once but under ten times. The chain is built from TRBV11-3 and TRBJ2-2; 12 bases fit TRBD2. Germline lookup yields CDR1 SGHNT and CDR2 YENEEA. There are 19 residues in the CDR3. With V trimmed by 4 bases and J by 0 bases, 9 bases remained unmatched. CDR3 residues: CASSSPTSGRLANTGELFF. In nucleotides, the CDR3 is TGTGCCAGCAGCTCTCCGACTAGCGGGAGACTCGCGAACACCGGGGAGCTGTTTTTT.

This clonotype was counted only a few times. The J gene is TRBJ2-7, the V gene TRBV19, with D uncertain. There are 13 residues in the CDR3. Germline V CDR1 and CDR2: LNHDA, SQIVND (reference sequence). V lost 4 bases to trimming and J lost 7 bases, with 14 bases between them. CDR3 protein: CASSTLSPTEQYF. In nucleotides, the CDR3 is TGTGCCAGTAGTACGCTTTCTCCTACGGAGCAGTACTTC.

In its sample, this clonotype was seen a few times. This chain uses TRBV7-6 with TRBJ1-1; no firm D call. Per germline, CDR1 SGHVS and CDR2 FNYEAQ. This CDR3 comprises 15 residues. V shed 1 base and J shed 1 base, with 10 bases lying between them. CDR3 sequence: CASSLVESPNTEAFF. CDR3 sequence (DNA): TGTGCCAGCAGCTTAGTGGAGAGCCCGAACACTGAAGCTTTCTTT.

The sample holds a few counts of this clonotype. The chain combines TRBV11-3 with TRBJ2-1, with D hard to call. Germline CDR1 reads SGHNT; CDR2 reads YENEEA. V lost 0 bases, J lost 4 bases, and 19 bases lay in between. The CDR3 consists of 18 residues. The CDR3 here is CASSLEGSGEVWYNEQFF. The CDR3 nucleotides read TGTGCCAGCAGCTTAGAGGGGTCTGGGGAAGTTTGGTACAATGAGCAGTTCTTC.

This clonotype was seen more than once but under ten times. V gene TRBV5-4 combines with J gene TRBJ2-7; D uncertain. The V end lost 6 bases, the J end lost 2 bases, and 12 bases lay between the germline ends. The CDR3 spans 13 residues. Germline V gene sequence: CDR1 SGHNT, CDR2 YYREEE (reference sequence). The chain's CDR3 is CASKKGAAYEQYF. Written as DNA, the CDR3 is TGTGCCAGCAAAAAGGGTGCCGCCTACGAGCAGTACTTC.

The chain combines TRBV2 with TRBJ1-6; D is possibly TRBD1 (5 bases). The germline V and J ends were trimmed by 7 bases and 7 bases, with 17 bases remaining between them. The CDR3 extends over 15 amino acids. Germline V gene sequence: CDR1 SNHLY, CDR2 FYNNEI. CDR3 nucleotides: TGTGCCAGCACCCCGGGCCCCTCAGGGAATTCACCCCTCCACTTT. Its protein is CASTPGPSGNSPLHF.

This clonotype has only a few counts. V gene TRBV5-1 combines with J gene TRBJ2-5, with D unresolved. CDR3 length: 14 amino acids. Germline V gives CDR1 SGHRS, CDR2 YFSETQ. The V gene lost 4 bases and the J gene lost 5 bases, with 15 bases spanning the gap. CDR3: CASSPRSEGETQYF. The CDR3 DNA follows: TGCGCCAGCAGCCCCCGGTCGGAAGGGGAGACCCAGTACTTC.

The chain joins TRBV19 to TRBJ1-1, with a tentative D call TRBD1 (5 bases). Germline V gives CDR1 LNHDA, CDR2 SQIVND (reference sequence). This CDR3 spans 11 amino acids. The ends were cut back, 7 bases at V and 6 bases at J, with 9 bases in the middle. CDR3: CASMRGAEAFF. The CDR3 DNA is TGTGCCAGTATGAGGGGCGCTGAAGCTTTCTTT.

This chain joins TRBV4-2 and TRBJ2-7, with 9 bases that match TRBD2. Per germline, CDR1 LGHNA and CDR2 YNFKEQ. J was trimmed by 6 bases and V by 0 bases; bases with no gene match: 9. The CDR3 has 16 residues. In DNA form, the CDR3 reads TGTGCCAGCAGCCAAGATCTCTTTAGCGGGGGCCCCGAGCAGTACTTC. Amino acids: CASSQDLFSGGPEQYF.

The J gene is TRBJ1-2, the V gene TRBV24-1, with no clear D. The CDR3 extends over 14 amino acids. Trimming took 3 bases from V and 5 from J, leaving 12 bases between them. Germline assignment: CDR1 KGHDR and CDR2 SFDVKD. The CDR3 region has the DNA TGTGCCACCAGTGATCCGACGGACGTTTATGGCTACACCTTC. This encodes CATSDPTDVYGYTF.

V usage is TRBV20-1 and J usage is TRBJ2-5; a possible D gene is TRBD2 (5 bases). The CDR3 is made up of 15 amino acids. Germline V gene lookup returns CDR1 DFQATT and CDR2 SNEGSKA (reference sequence). V was pared by 1 base and J by 1 base, with 13 bases between. Here the CDR3 DNA reads TGCAGTGCTAGAGGATTAGCGCGGGTCCAAGAGACCCAGTACTTC. As protein: CSARGLARVQETQYF.

This clonotype was counted ten times or more. The chain is built from TRBV7-9 and TRBJ2-1, with 13 bases aligning to TRBD2. The junction had 2 bases not matched to a gene; V was cut back by 3 bases and J by 6 bases. The V gene's germline CDR1 is SEHNR and CDR2 FQNEAQ (reference sequence). This CDR3 region has 15 residues. The CDR3 DNA reads as TGTGCCAGCAGCTTTAGACTAGCGGGAGGCAATGAGCAGTTCTTC. It is translated as CASSFRLAGGNEQFF.

A few counts support this clonotype. The chain links TRBV25-1 to TRBJ1-2; the D gene is possibly TRBD1 (5 bases). Trimming took 2 bases from V and 3 from J, leaving 10 bases between them. Germline lookup yields CDR1 MGHDK and CDR2 SYGVNS. The CDR3 runs 14 residues. The CDR3 DNA sequence: TGTGCCAGCAGTGAACCGAGGGGAGACTATGGCTACACCTTC. This translates into CASSEPRGDYGYTF.

J is TRBJ2-7 and V is TRBV5-1; D is unresolved. Germline CDR1 SGHRS, CDR2 YFSETQ. The CDR3 totals 14 residues. The ends were cut back, 1 base at V and 2 bases at J, with 10 bases in the middle. The CDR3 sequence is CASSLNPGPYEQYF. CDR3 bases: TGCGCCAGCAGCTTGAACCCAGGCCCCTACGAGCAGTACTTC.

This clonotype was counted a few times. The CDR3 spells CASSQEGTGSYEQYF. The DNA of the CDR3 is TGTGCCAGCAGCCAAGAAGGAACGGGAAGCTACGAGCAGTACTTC. The chain uses TRBV3-1 and TRBJ2-7; maybe TRBD2 (5 bases). V lost 0 bases to trimming and J lost 3 bases, with 12 bases between them. This CDR3 is 15 amino acids long. The germline V gene encodes CDR1 LGHDT and CDR2 YNNKEL (reference sequence).

This clonotype has at least ten counts. The gene calls are TRBV30 and TRBJ2-7, with no clear D. Germline values: CDR1 GTSNPN, CDR2 SVGIG (reference sequence). The CDR3 totals 15 residues. With 0 bases removed from V and 2 bases from J, the gap between germline ends came to 14 bases. CDR3 sequence reads: CAWSVYMGSPYEQYF. CDR3 nucleotides: TGTGCCTGGAGTGTATATATGGGGTCGCCCTACGAGCAGTACTTC.

The J gene is TRBJ2-3, the V gene TRBV12-3 or TRBV12-4; perhaps TRBD2 as D (6 bases). This CDR3 is built from 14 residues. Trimming took off 3 bases at V and 6 bases at J, with 13 bases between the two ends. CDR3 sequence reads: CASSFHLAGDTQYF. The CDR3 bases are TGTGCCAGCAGTTTCCACCTCGCGGGGGATACGCAGTATTTT.

The V gene is TRBV28, the J gene TRBJ2-2, with D perhaps assigned TRBD1 or TRBD2 (5 bases each). CDR1 is MDHEN, CDR2 SYDVKM, per germline. Deletions cut 3 bases from V and 4 bases from J, with 15 bases between. This CDR3 region has 16 residues. The CDR3 nucleotides are TGTGCCAGCAGTTTTGTGGGGGTTGGAGGCACCGGGGAGCTGTTTTTT. Protein sequence: CASSFVGVGGTGELFF.

In its sample, this clonotype was seen a few times. The rearrangement joins TRBV7-3 to TRBJ2-3; perhaps D is TRBD1 or TRBD2 (5 bases each). Trimming shortened V by 5 bases and J by 2 bases, and 20 bases separated the two germline ends. The CDR3 is made up of 17 amino acids. CDR1 and CDR2 (germline): SGHTA, FQGTGA. In DNA, the CDR3 is TGTGCCAGCAGCCCCAGGGCTCCCGGGACGATCACAGATACGCAGTATTTT. This encodes CASSPRAPGTITDTQYF.

This clonotype was counted many times. The chain links TRBV4-1 to TRBJ2-1; D is perhaps TRBD1 or TRBD2 (5 bases each). The CDR3 is 15 amino acids. V was pared by 4 bases and J by 8 bases, with 18 bases between. CDR1 is MGHRA and CDR2 is YSYEKL in the germline V gene. Written as DNA, the CDR3 is TGCGCCAGCAGCCTTCGGGGCGGGCCGGTGGATGAGCAGTTCTTC. It is translated as CASSLRGGPVDEQFF.

The gene calls are TRBV29-1 and TRBJ2-7, with 9 bases lining up with TRBD1. This CDR3 region has 14 residues. The junction had 6 bases not matched to a gene; V was cut back by 1 base and J by 5 bases. Germline loops: CDR1 SQVTM, CDR2 ANQGSEA. The CDR3 sequence is CSVEGGQGPHEQYF. The CDR3, as DNA: TGCAGCGTTGAAGGTGGACAGGGGCCGCACGAGCAGTACTTC.

This clonotype was counted a few times. This rearrangement joins TRBV7-6 to TRBJ2-1; D gene uncertain. The V and J ends lost 11 bases and 0 bases respectively, with 5 bases between them. Germline V gives CDR1 SGHVS, CDR2 FNYEAQ. This CDR3 comprises 11 residues. The CDR3: CAVGSYNEQFF. DNA of the CDR3: TGTGCCGTGGGCTCCTACAATGAGCAGTTCTTC.

The rearrangement links TRBV27 to TRBJ2-7, with TRBD1 matching over 10 bases. Looked up from germline, CDR1 is MNHEY and CDR2 is SMNVEV (reference sequence). Trimming cost V 3 bases and J 2 bases; bases outside gene matches: 4. This CDR3 contains 15 residues. This CDR3 is CASSFGTGVPYEQYF. In nucleotides, the CDR3 is TGTGCCAGCAGTTTTGGGACAGGGGTACCCTACGAGCAGTACTTC.

This clonotype was observed a few times. The chain couples TRBV5-6 to TRBJ1-1; 7 bases line up with TRBD1. CDR3 length equals 14 residues. Germline V gene data show CDR1 as SGHDT and CDR2 as YYEEEE. Trimming at V came to 1 base and at J to 5 bases, leaving 5 bases not matched to a gene. The chain's CDR3 is CASSLYRGLTEAFF. CDR3 bases: TGTGCCAGCAGCTTGTACAGGGGCTTGACTGAAGCTTTCTTT.

This clonotype was counted a few times. The V and J genes are TRBV2 and TRBJ2-7; D unclear. V was trimmed by 8 bases and J by 4 bases, leaving 12 bases between them. CDR1 is SNHLY, CDR2 FYNNEI, per germline. The CDR3 contains 12 residues. The CDR3 DNA follows: TGTGCCAGCCACACAATATTGTACGAGCAGTACTTC. As protein: CASHTILYEQYF. The full variable domain, in which reference TRBV2 and TRBJ2-7 provide the parts outside the CDR3, is EPEVTQTPSHQVTQMGQEVILRCVPISNHLYFYWYRQILGQKVEFLVSFYNNEISEKSEIFDDQFSVERPDGSNFTLKIRSTKLEDSAMYFCASHTILYEQYFGPGTRLTVT.

This chain joins TRBV7-9 and TRBJ2-7; a possible D gene is TRBD2 (7 bases). The CDR3 has 15 residues. The V end was cut by 0 bases, the J end by 4 bases, with 13 bases between. CDR1 is SEHNR, CDR2 FQNEAQ, per germline (reference sequence). Here the CDR3 DNA reads TGTGCCAGCAGCTTAGCGCAGGCGGGGGCATACGAGCAGTACTTC. It specifies CASSLAQAGAYEQYF. The whole variable domain, remainder taken from reference TRBV7-9 and TRBJ2-7, is DTGVSQNPRHKITKRGQNVTFRCDPISEHNRLYWYRQTLGQGPEFLTYFQNEAQLEKSRLLSDRFSAERPKGSFSTLEIQRTEQGDSAMYLCASSLAQAGAYEQYFGPGTRLTVT.

The gene calls are TRBV5-1 and TRBJ2-5, with 7 bases that match TRBD1. With 4 bases clipped from V and 1 base from J, the junction kept 4 bases outside the gene matches. Germline assignment: CDR1 SGHRS and CDR2 YFSETQ. This CDR3 comprises 14 residues. The CDR3 loop reads CASSPGQSQETQYF. CDR3 nucleotides: TGCGCCAGCAGCCCGGGACAGAGCCAAGAGACCCAGTACTTC.

The chain couples TRBV30 to TRBJ2-3; TRBD2 agrees at 14 bases. Losses at the gene ends were 7 bases for V and 5 bases for J; bases not matched to a gene: 5. The germline V gene has CDR1 GTSNPN and CDR2 SVGIG (reference sequence). The CDR3 is 14 amino acids. CDR3: CAYRLAGGLDTQYF. The CDR3 nucleotides read TGTGCCTACAGACTAGCGGGGGGGCTAGATACGCAGTATTTT.

This clonotype appeared a few times. This chain uses TRBV29-1 with TRBJ2-7; 9 bases align to TRBD1. CDR3 size: 16 residues. Trimming at V came to 2 bases and at J to 2 bases, leaving 10 bases not matched to a gene. Germline values: CDR1 SQVTM, CDR2 ANQGSEA. CDR3 in amino acids: CSVEPSRGQGTYEQYF. CDR3 coding DNA: TGCAGCGTTGAACCTTCCCGGGGACAGGGTACCTACGAGCAGTACTTC.

This clonotype came up many times. The rearrangement uses TRBV20-1 and TRBJ1-1; D gene unclear. The CDR3 sequence is 14 residues long. CDR1 DFQATT and CDR2 SNEGSKA come from the germline V gene (reference sequence). Trimming shortened V by 1 base and J by 0 bases, and 9 bases separated the two germline ends. The CDR3 region has the DNA TGCAGTGCTAGAGCCGGTTACATGAACACTGAAGCTTTCTTT. Its translation is CSARAGYMNTEAFF.